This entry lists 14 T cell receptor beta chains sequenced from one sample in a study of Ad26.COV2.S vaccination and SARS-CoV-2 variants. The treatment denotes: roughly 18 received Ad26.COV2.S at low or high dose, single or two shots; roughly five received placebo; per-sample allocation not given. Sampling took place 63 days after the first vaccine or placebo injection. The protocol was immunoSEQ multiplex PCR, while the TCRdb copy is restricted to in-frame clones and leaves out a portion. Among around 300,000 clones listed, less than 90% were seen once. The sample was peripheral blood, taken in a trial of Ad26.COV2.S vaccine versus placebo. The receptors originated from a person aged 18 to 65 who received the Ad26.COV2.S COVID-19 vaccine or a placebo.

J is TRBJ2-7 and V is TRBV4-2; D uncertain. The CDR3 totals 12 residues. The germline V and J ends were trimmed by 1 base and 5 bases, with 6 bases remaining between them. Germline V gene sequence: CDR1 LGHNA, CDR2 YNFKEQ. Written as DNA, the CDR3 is TGTGCCAGCAGCCAAGCCCCGGACGAGCAGTACTTC. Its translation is CASSQAPDEQYF.

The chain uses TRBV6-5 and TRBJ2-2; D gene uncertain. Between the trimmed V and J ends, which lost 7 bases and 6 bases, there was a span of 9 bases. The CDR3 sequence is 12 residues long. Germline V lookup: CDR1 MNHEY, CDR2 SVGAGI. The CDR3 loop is CASKRMAGELFF. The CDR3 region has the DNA TGTGCCAGCAAAAGGATGGCCGGGGAGCTGTTTTTT.

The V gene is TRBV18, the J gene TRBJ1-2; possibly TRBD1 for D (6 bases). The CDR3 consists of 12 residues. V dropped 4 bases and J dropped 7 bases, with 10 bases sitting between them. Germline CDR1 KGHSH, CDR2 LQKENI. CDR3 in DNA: TGTGCCAGCTCACAGCCACAGGGTGGCTACACCTTC. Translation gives CASSQPQGGYTF.

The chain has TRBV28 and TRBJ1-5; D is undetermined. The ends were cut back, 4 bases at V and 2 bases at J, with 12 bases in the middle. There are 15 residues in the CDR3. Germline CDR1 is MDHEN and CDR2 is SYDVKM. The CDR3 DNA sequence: TGTGCCAGCAGTTCGCCCCAGGTCCGCAATCAGCCCCAGCATTTT. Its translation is CASSSPQVRNQPQHF.

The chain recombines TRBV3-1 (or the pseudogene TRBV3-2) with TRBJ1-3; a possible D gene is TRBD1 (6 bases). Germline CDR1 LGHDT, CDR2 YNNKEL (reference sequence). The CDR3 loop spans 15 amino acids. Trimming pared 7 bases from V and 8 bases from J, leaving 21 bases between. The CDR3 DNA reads TGTGCCAGCAAAACAACCTCTACAGGGACTGACACCATATATTTT. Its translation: CASKTTSTGTDTIYF.

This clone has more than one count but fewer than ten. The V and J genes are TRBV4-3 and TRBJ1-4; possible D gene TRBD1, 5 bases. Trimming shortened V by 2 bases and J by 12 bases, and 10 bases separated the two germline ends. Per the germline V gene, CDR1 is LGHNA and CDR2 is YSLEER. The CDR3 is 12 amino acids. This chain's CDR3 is CASSQLPGQLFF. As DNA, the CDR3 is TGCGCCAGCAGCCAACTACCGGGACAACTGTTTTTT.

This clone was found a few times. CDR3 loop: CASSPRAVNTEAFF. The DNA of the CDR3 is TGCGCCAGCAGCCCCCGGGCGGTGAACACTGAAGCTTTCTTT. The V gene is TRBV5-1, the J gene TRBJ1-1, with D hard to call. V lost 4 bases to trimming and J lost 0 bases, with 10 bases between them. Per germline, CDR1 SGHRS and CDR2 YFSETQ. This CDR3 spans 14 amino acids. Variable domain in full (rest from reference TRBV5-1 and TRBJ1-1): KAGVTQTPRYLIKTRGQQVTLSCSPISGHRSVSWYQQTPGQGLQFLFEYFSETQRNKGNFPGRFSGRQFSNSRSEMNVSTLELGDSALYLCASSPRAVNTEAFFGQGTRLTVV.

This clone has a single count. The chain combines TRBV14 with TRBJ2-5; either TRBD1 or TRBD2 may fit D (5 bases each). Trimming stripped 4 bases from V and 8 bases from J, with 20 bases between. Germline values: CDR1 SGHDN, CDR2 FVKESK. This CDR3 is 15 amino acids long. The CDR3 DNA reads TGTGCCAGCAGCCCGGGACGGTTCGAGGGTAGCACCCAGTACTTC. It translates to CASSPGRFEGSTQYF.

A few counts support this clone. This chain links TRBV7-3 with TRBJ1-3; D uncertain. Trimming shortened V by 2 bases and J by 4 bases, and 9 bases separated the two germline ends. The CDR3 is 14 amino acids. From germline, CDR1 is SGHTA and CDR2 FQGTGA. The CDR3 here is CASSLSRDGNTIYF. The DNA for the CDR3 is TGTGCCAGCAGCTTATCCAGAGACGGAAACACCATATATTTT.

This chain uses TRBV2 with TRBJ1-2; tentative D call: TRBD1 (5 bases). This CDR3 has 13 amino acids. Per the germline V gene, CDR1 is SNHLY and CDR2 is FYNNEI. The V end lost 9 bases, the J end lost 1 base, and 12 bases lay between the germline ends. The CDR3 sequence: CASNYQGNYGYTF. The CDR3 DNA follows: TGTGCCAGTAATTACCAGGGTAACTATGGCTACACCTTC.

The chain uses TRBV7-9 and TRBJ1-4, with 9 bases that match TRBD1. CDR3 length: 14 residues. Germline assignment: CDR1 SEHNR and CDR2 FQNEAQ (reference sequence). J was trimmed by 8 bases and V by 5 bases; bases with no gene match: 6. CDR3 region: CASSAGTGWEKLFF. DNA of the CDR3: TGTGCCAGCAGCGCGGGGACAGGGTGGGAAAAACTGTTTTTT.

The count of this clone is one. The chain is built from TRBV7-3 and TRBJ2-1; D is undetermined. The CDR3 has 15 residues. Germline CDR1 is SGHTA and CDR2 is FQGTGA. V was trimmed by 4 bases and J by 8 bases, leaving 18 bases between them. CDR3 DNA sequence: TGTGCCAGCAGCTCCACTCTTGGGGATTGGGATGAGCAGTTCTTC. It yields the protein CASSSTLGDWDEQFF.

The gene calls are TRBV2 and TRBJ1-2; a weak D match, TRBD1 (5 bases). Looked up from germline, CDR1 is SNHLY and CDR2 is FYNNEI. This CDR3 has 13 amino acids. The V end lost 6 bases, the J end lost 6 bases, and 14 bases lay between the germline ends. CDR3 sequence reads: CASRDGTIDGYTF. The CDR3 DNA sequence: TGTGCCAGCAGGGACGGGACGATCGATGGCTACACCTTC.

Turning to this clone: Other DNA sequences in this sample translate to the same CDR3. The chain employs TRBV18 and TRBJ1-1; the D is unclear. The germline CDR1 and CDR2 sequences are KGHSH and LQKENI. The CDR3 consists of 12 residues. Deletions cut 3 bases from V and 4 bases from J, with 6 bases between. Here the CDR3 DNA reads TGTGCCAGCTCACCTGCGGGCACTGAAGCTTTCTTT. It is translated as CASSPAGTEAFF.